The 2 T cell receptor beta chains listed next were all sequenced from one sample in a study of T-cell memory formation after mild COVID-19. TCRdb recomputed calls from the 5' RACE reads with MiXCR, one row per CDR3 protein. The sample gives about 350,000 distinct CDR3 sequences, 20% to 25% of which show up once; around 20% is in the top ten. The material sequenced was PBMCs or a T cell subset sorted from them (not recorded which). All receptors derive from a man between 18 and 29 years old who had mild COVID-19 (a few samples of this study predate the infection). Cell type and time point are not known.

This chain links TRBV20-1 with TRBJ1-2; no definite D call. CDR3 size: 12 residues. Germline CDR1 is DFQATT and CDR2 is SNEGSKA (reference sequence). Trimming removed 3 bases from V and 5 bases from J, with 10 bases in between. The chain's CDR3 is CSASNILYGYTF. CDR3 sequence (DNA): TGCAGTGCTAGTAACATCTTATATGGCTACACCTTC.

This clonotype was recorded a few times. The chain's CDR3 is CASSPGEGVAFF. DNA for the CDR3: TGTGCCAGCAGCCCGGGGGAGGGAGTGGCTTTCTTT. The V call is TRBV5-4, the J call TRBJ1-1; D is perhaps TRBD1 (5 bases). Between the trimmed V and J ends, which lost 4 bases and 11 bases, there was a span of 15 bases. CDR1 is SGHNT, CDR2 YYREEE, per germline (reference sequence). This CDR3 is 12 amino acids long.